Listed here are 24 T cell receptor beta chains from one sample, sequenced in a study of blood T cell repertoires in COVID-19. Measured with immunoSEQ multiplex PCR; TCRdb has only the in-frame clones, and not every one. The table includes fewer than 250,000 clones, about 87% detected once. Sequencing input: peripheral blood. The origin of the receptors is a man between 65 and 85 years old with acute or convalescent COVID-19.

The V and J genes are TRBV15 and TRBJ1-5, with TRBD1 as a possible D gene (5 bases). The CDR3 runs to 18 residues. V gave up 1 base and J gave up 4 bases, with 20 bases separating them. Germline V gene lookup returns CDR1 LNHNV and CDR2 YYDKDF (reference sequence). The CDR3 is CATSRGNSWGSGNQPQHF. The CDR3 nucleotides read TGTGCCACCAGCAGAGGGAATAGTTGGGGCTCAGGGAATCAGCCCCAGCATTTT.

The chain uses TRBV7-8 and TRBJ1-5; 7 bases are a match to TRBD1. The J segment lost 1 base and the V segment lost 5 bases, leaving 2 bases of the junction unmatched. The CDR3 has 14 amino acids. The V gene's germline CDR1 is SGHVS and CDR2 FQNEAQ. In DNA form, the CDR3 reads TGTGCCAGCAGCCAGGACAGGAGCAATCAGCCCCAGCATTTT. Translating gives CASSQDRSNQPQHF.

The gene calls are TRBV30 and TRBJ2-3; D is unresolved. Germline V gene lookup returns CDR1 GTSNPN and CDR2 SVGIG (reference sequence). CDR3 length: 13 amino acids. Deletions cut 1 base from V and 0 bases from J, with 5 bases between. The CDR3 bases are TGTGCCTGGAGTGCCGGGAGCACAGATACGCAGTATTTT. Its translation is CAWSAGSTDTQYF. The full variable domain, its missing parts supplied by reference TRBV30 and TRBJ2-3, is SQTIHQWPATLVQPVGSPLSLECTVEGTSNPNLYWYRQAAGRGLQLLFYSVGIGQISSEVPQNLSASRPQDRQFILSSKKLLLSDSGFYLCAWSAGSTDTQYFGPGTRLTVL.

This chain joins TRBV7-3 and TRBJ1-1; a weak D match, TRBD1 (6 bases). CDR1 is SGHTA and CDR2 is FQGTGA in the germline V gene. V lost 2 bases to trimming and J lost 4 bases, with 8 bases between them. The CDR3 is made up of 13 amino acids. The CDR3 region has the DNA TGTGCCAGCAGCTTATTAGGGGGCACTGAAGCTTTCTTT. Amino acid sequence: CASSLLGGTEAFF.

The chain has TRBV5-1 and TRBJ1-1, with TRBD1 matching over 8 bases. The J segment lost 2 bases and the V segment lost 1 base, leaving 4 bases of the junction unmatched. CDR1 and CDR2 (germline): SGHRS, YFSETQ. The CDR3 sequence is 15 residues long. The CDR3 nucleotides are TGCGCCAGCAGCTTGCGACAGGGGACAAACACTGAAGCTTTCTTT. Amino acids: CASSLRQGTNTEAFF.

The chain has TRBV5-6 and TRBJ1-6, with a tentative D call TRBD1 (5 bases). CDR1 and CDR2 from the germline V gene are SGHDT and YYEEEE. Trimming pared 4 bases from V and 9 bases from J, leaving 14 bases between. CDR3 length equals 14 residues. The CDR3 DNA follows: TGTGCCAGCAGCCTGCGGGAGGGGAGTTCACCCCTCCACTTT. Protein sequence: CASSLREGSSPLHF.

This clone was counted between two and nine times. The V and J genes are TRBV5-1 and TRBJ1-1; 9 nucleotides agree with TRBD1. This CDR3 region has 15 residues. The V and J ends lost 0 bases and 4 bases, in that order; junction bases with no gene match: 4. CDR1 SGHRS and CDR2 YFSETQ come from the germline V gene. This CDR3 is CASSLVQGAVTEAFF. In DNA, the CDR3 is TGCGCCAGCAGCTTGGTACAGGGGGCCGTCACTGAAGCTTTCTTT.

As DNA, the CDR3 is TGTGCCAGCAACTCGGCGGAGCCCCAGCATTTT. It yields the protein CASNSAEPQHF. The rearrangement joins TRBV6-5 to TRBJ1-5; D gene ambiguous. The germline V gene encodes CDR1 MNHEY and CDR2 SVGAGI. This CDR3 contains 11 residues. The V end lost 7 bases, the J end lost 8 bases, and 9 bases lay between the germline ends.

V and J are TRBV18 and TRBJ1-3, with D maybe TRBD1 (6 bases). Germline V gene data show CDR1 as KGHSH and CDR2 as LQKENI. The CDR3 is 15 amino acids. Between the trimmed V and J ends, which lost 1 base and 2 bases, there was a span of 9 bases. The CDR3 loop reads CASSPRDMAGNTIYF. CDR3 coding DNA: TGTGCCAGCTCACCACGGGACATGGCTGGAAACACCATATATTTT.

This clone has just one count. The chain is built from TRBV19 and TRBJ2-7; 11 bases line up with TRBD1. Germline CDR1 LNHDA, CDR2 SQIVND (reference sequence). CDR3 length: 19 residues. With 4 bases clipped from V and 3 bases from J, the junction kept 17 bases outside the gene matches. The CDR3 loop reads CASSKIIGTGGIGGYEQYF. The CDR3 DNA reads as TGTGCCAGTAGTAAAATTATCGGGACAGGGGGAATCGGGGGCTACGAGCAGTACTTC.

The genes are TRBV9 and TRBJ2-5, with 10 bases identical to TRBD2. Germline CDR1 is SGDLS and CDR2 is YYNGEE. The trim removed 4 bases at V and 5 bases at J, leaving 8 bases unmatched. CDR3 size: 15 residues. The CDR3 sequence is CASSPQREGLETQYF. CDR3 bases: TGTGCCAGCAGCCCCCAGCGGGAGGGCCTGGAGACCCAGTACTTC.

The J gene is TRBJ2-7, the V gene TRBV27; D unclear. Germline CDR1 MNHEY, CDR2 SMNVEV (reference sequence). Trimming left V 5 bases short and J 3 bases short, with 17 bases between. CDR3 length equals 15 residues. The CDR3, as DNA: TGTGCCAGCAGTCCCCCCCCCGGCAGACTCTACGAGCAGTACTTC. Translation: CASSPPPGRLYEQYF.

The CDR3 DNA is TGTGCCAGCAGCTTCAGGCAAGAGACCCAGTACTTC. Amino acid sequence: CASSFRQETQYF. The rearrangement links TRBV7-9 to TRBJ2-5; no clear D gene. CDR1 and CDR2 from the germline V gene are SEHNR and FQNEAQ (reference sequence). The V and J ends lost 3 bases and 2 bases respectively, with 4 bases between them. This CDR3 is 12 amino acids long.

This chain links TRBV30 with TRBJ2-6, with 10 bases that match TRBD1. The CDR3 runs to 17 residues. CDR1 and CDR2 (germline): GTSNPN, SVGIG (reference sequence). Trimming removed 3 bases from V and 1 base from J; junction bases left unmatched: 6. For the CDR3, the DNA is TGTGCCTGGAGCCCCGGGACAGGGGTTTCTGGGGCCAACGTCCTGACTTTC. Its translation: CAWSPGTGVSGANVLTF.

This chain links TRBV19 with TRBJ2-1; weak D call: TRBD2 (6 bases). CDR3 length: 11 amino acids. V was clipped by 8 bases and J by 12 bases, with 14 bases between them. CDR1 and CDR2 (germline): LNHDA, SQIVND (reference sequence). CDR3 nucleotides: TGTGCCAGTGGGGGGAGGCCCTGGCAGTTCTTC. Amino acids: CASGGRPWQFF.

There are many counts of this clone. The chain has TRBV6-1 and TRBJ1-3; D is unclear. The CDR3 consists of 14 residues. Germline assignment: CDR1 MNHNS and CDR2 SASEGT. The V end was cut by 0 bases, the J end by 2 bases, with 5 bases between. CDR3 in amino acids: CASSEARPGNTIYF. The CDR3, as DNA: TGTGCCAGCAGTGAAGCGCGGCCTGGAAACACCATATATTTT.

This clone was picked up one time. The gene calls are TRBV5-1 and TRBJ2-7, with 9 bases lining up with TRBD1. V shed 4 bases and J 6 bases; nucleotides not matched to a gene: 8. This CDR3 region has 14 residues. Looked up from germline, CDR1 is SGHRS and CDR2 is YFSETQ. Here the CDR3 reads CASSLDRGGVEQYF. As DNA, the CDR3 is TGCGCCAGCAGCCTGGACAGGGGCGGTGTCGAGCAGTACTTC.

Only one count was recorded for this clone. V gene TRBV28 combines with J gene TRBJ2-7, with 9 bases matching TRBD1. V lost 5 bases and J lost 7; bases outside the gene matches: 15. The CDR3 extends over 16 amino acids. CDR1 and CDR2 (germline): MDHEN, SYDVKM. The CDR3 loop is CASSPVWGQGTYEQYF. The DNA for the CDR3 is TGTGCCAGCAGTCCCGTCTGGGGACAGGGTACGTATGAGCAGTACTTC.

The chain has TRBV5-1 and TRBJ1-6; 7 bases align to TRBD1. The J segment lost 5 bases and the V segment lost 4 bases, leaving 6 bases of the junction unmatched. The CDR3 extends over 15 amino acids. Germline CDR1 reads SGHRS; CDR2 reads YFSETQ. The CDR3 is CASSRTGQDNSPLHF. Here the CDR3 DNA reads TGCGCCAGCAGCCGAACCGGACAGGATAATTCACCCCTCCACTTT.

The rearrangement uses TRBV7-3 and TRBJ2-7; D not certain. The V and J ends lost 5 bases and 7 bases respectively, with 15 bases between them. From germline, CDR1 is SGHTA and CDR2 FQGTGA. The CDR3 length is 13 residues. CDR3 sequence: CASSPYPSREQYF. The CDR3 DNA sequence: TGTGCCAGCAGCCCCTACCCGTCTCGGGAGCAGTACTTC.

V usage is TRBV11-2 and J usage is TRBJ2-5; 14 positions match TRBD2. V was pared by 1 base and J by 4 bases, with 5 bases of the junction left unmatched. Germline lookup yields CDR1 SGHAT and CDR2 FQNNGV. This CDR3 has 17 residues. The CDR3 protein is CASSLAGTSGSIETQYF. DNA for the CDR3: TGTGCCAGCAGCTTAGCAGGGACTAGCGGGAGCATAGAGACCCAGTACTTC.

This clone turned up a few times. J is TRBJ2-2 and V is TRBV5-1, with D perhaps TRBD1 (6 bases). The germline gives CDR1 SGHRS, CDR2 YFSETQ. Trimming pared 0 bases from V and 5 bases from J, leaving 11 bases between. The CDR3 is made up of 15 amino acids. This chain's CDR3 is CASSLDTQGTGELFF. The CDR3 bases are TGCGCCAGCAGCTTGGATACTCAGGGGACCGGGGAGCTGTTTTTT. Full variable domain (missing parts from reference TRBV5-1 and TRBJ2-2): KAGVTQTPRYLIKTRGQQVTLSCSPISGHRSVSWYQQTPGQGLQFLFEYFSETQRNKGNFPGRFSGRQFSNSRSEMNVSTLELGDSALYLCASSLDTQGTGELFFGEGSRLTVL.

V gene TRBV19 combines with J gene TRBJ1-1, with D possibly being TRBD1 (5 bases). CDR1 and CDR2 (germline): LNHDA, SQIVND (reference sequence). V was cut by 6 bases and J by 6 bases, with 11 bases left in between. CDR3 size: 12 residues. CDR3 coding DNA: TGTGCCAGTAGAGGTCGGACATCTGAAGCTTTCTTT. Amino acids: CASRGRTSEAFF.

The chain is built from TRBV27 and TRBJ2-7; D might be TRBD2 (6 bases). Trimming removed 4 bases at V and 9 bases at J, with 13 bases between. Germline CDR1 is MNHEY and CDR2 is SMNVEV (reference sequence). The CDR3 is 12 residues long. As DNA, the CDR3 is TGTGCCAGCAGTTCTCCTGGGACTCCGCAGTACTTC. This encodes CASSSPGTPQYF.